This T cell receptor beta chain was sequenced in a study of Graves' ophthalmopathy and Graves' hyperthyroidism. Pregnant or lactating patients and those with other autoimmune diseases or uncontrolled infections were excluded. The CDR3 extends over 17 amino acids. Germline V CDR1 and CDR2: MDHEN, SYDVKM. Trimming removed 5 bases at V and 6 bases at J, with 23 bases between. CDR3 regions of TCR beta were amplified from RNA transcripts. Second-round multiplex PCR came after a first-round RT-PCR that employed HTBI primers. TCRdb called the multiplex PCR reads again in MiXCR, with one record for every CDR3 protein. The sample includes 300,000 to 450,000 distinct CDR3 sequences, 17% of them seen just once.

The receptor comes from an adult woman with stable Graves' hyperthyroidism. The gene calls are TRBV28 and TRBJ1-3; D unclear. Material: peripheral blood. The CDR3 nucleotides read TGTGCCAGCAGTCCTAGATCGGGTTGGCGGTCGGAAAACACCATATATTTT. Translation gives CASSPRSGWRSENTIYF.